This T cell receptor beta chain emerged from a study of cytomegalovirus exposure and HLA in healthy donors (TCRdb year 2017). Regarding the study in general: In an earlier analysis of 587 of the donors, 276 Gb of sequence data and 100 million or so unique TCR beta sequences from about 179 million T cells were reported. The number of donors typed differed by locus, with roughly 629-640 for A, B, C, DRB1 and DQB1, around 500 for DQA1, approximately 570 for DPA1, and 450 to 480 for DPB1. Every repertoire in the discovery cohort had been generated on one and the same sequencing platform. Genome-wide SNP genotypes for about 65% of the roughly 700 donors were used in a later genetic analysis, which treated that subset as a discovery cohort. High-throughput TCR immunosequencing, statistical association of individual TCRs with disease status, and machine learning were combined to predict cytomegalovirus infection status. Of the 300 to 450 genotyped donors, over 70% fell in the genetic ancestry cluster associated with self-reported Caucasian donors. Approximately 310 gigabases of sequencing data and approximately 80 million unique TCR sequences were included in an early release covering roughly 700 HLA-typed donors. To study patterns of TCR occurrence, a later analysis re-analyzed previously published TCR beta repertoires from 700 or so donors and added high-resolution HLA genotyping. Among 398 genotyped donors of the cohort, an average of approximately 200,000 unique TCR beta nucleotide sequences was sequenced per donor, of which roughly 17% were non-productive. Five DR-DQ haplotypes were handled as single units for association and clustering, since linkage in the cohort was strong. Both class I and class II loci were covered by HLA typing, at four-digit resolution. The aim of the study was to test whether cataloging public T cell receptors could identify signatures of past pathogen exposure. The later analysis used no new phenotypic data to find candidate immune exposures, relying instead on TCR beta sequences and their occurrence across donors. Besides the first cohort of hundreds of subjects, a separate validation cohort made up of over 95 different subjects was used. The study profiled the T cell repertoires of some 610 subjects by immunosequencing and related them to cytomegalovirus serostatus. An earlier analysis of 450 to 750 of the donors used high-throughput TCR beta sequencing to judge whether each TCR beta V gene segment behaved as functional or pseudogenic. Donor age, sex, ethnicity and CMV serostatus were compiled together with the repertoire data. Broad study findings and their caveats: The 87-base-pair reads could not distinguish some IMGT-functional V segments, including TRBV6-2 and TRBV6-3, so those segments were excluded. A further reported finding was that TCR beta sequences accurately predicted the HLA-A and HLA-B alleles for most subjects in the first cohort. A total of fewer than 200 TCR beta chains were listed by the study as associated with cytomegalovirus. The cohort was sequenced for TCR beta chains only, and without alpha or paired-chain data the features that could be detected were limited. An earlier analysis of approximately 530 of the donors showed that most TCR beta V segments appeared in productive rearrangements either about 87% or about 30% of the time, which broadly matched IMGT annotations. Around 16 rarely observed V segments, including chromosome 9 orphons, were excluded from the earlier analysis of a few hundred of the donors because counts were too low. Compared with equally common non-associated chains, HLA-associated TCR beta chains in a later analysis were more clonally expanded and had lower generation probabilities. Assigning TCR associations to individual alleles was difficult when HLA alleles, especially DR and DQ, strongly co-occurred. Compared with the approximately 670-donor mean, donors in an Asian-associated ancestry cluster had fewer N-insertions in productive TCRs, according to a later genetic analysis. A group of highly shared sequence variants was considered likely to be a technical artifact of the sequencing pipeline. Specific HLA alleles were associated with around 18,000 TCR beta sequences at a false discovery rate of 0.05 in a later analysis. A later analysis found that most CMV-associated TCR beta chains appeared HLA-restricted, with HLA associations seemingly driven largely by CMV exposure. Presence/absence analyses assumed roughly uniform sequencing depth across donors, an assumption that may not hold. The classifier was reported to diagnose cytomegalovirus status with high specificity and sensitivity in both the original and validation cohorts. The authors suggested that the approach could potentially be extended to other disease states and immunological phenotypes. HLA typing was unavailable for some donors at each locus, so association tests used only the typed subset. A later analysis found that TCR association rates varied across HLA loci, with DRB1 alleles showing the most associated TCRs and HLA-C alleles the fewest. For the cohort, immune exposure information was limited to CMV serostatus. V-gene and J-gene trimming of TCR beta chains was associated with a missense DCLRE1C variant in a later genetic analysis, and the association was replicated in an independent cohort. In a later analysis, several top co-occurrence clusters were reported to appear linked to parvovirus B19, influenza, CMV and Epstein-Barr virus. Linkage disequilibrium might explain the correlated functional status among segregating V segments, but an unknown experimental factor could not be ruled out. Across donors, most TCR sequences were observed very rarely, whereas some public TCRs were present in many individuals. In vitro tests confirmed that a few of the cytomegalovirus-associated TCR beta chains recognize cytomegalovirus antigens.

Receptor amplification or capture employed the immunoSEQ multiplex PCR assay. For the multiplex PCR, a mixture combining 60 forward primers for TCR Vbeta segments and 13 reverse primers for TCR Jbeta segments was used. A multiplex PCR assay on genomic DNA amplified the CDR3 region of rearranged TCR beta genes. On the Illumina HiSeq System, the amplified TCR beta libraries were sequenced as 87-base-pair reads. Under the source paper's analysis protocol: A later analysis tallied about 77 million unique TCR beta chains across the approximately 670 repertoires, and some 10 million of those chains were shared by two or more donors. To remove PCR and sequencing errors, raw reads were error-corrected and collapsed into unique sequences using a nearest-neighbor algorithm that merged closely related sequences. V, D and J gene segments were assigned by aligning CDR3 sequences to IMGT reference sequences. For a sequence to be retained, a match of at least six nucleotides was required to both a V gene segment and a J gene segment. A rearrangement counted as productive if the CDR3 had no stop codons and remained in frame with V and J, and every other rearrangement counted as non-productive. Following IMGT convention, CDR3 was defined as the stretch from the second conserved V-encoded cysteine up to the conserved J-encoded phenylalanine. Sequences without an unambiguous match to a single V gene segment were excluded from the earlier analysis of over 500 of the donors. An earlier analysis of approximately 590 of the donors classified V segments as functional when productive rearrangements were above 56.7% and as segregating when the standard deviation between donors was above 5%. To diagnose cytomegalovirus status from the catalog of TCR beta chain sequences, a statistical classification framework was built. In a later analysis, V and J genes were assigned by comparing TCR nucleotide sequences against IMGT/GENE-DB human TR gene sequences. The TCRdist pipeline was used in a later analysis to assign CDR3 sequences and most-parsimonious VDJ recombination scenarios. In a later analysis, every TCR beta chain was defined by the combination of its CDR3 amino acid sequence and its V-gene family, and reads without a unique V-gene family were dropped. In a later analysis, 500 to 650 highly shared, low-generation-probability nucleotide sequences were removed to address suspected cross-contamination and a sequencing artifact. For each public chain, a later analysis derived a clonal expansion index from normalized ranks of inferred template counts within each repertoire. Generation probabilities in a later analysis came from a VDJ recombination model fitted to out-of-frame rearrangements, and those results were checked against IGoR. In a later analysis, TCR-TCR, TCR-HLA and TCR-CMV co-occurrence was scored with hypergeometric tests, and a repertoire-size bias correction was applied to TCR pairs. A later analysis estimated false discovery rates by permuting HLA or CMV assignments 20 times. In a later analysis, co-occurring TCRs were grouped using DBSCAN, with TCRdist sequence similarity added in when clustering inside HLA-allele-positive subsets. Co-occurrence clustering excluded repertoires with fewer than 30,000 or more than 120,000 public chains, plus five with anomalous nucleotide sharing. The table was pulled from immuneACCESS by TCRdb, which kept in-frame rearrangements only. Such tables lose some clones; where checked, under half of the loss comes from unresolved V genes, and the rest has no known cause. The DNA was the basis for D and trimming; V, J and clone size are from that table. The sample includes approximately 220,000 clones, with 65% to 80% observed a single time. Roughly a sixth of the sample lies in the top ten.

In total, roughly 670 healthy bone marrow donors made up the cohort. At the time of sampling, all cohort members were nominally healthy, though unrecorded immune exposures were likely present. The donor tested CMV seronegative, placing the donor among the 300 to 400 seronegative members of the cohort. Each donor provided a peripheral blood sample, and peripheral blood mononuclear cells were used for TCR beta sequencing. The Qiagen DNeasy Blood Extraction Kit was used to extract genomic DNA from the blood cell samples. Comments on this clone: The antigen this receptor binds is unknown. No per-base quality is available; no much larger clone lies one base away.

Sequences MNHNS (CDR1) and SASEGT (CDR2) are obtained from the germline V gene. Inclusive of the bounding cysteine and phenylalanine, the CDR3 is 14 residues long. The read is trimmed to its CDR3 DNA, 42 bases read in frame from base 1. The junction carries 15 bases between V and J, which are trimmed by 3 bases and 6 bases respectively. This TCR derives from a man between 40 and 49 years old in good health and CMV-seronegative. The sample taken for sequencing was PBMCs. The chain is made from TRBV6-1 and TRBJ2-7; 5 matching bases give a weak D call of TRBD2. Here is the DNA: TGTGCCAGCAGTGACCCAGGAGGACGTATCGAGCAGTACTTC. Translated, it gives CASSDPGGRIEQYF.